This T cell receptor (beta chain) was recovered during a study of blood T cells in healthy people across ages. A J-beta primer mix and a sample-barcoded 5' primer were used in a second PCR of roughly 7 to 12 cycles. TCRdb used MiXCR to reprocess the 5' RACE reads, holding one entry per CDR3 protein. Counted here are fewer than 600,000 distinct CDR3 sequences, about 25% occurring once; the ten biggest clones make up roughly 3.5%. CDR1 and CDR2 (germline): LGHDT, YNNKEL (reference sequence). With V trimmed by 3 bases and J by 6 bases, 7 bases remained unmatched. The CDR3 consists of 15 residues. This clonotype came up a few times. This same sample was also taken into another study, of T cells of mothers and their children.

The receptor was derived from a boy between 2 and 10 years old in good health. Sequencing input: blood. The V and J genes are TRBV3-1 and TRBJ2-3, with 9 nucleotides matching TRBD2. This CDR3 reads CASSQNSLAGDTQYF. In DNA, the CDR3 is TGTGCCAGCAGCCAGAATAGCCTAGCGGGGGATACGCAGTATTTT.